Presented here are 5 T cell receptor beta chains from one specimen sequenced in a study of T cells in Graves' hyperthyroidism and ophthalmopathy. RNA transcripts were the template for amplifying TCR beta CDR3 regions. First-round RT-PCR targeting the TCR CDR3 was performed with the HTBI primer set. TCRdb analysed the multiplex PCR reads with MiXCR anew, one entry per CDR3 protein. The data contain hundreds of thousands of distinct CDR3 sequences, 35% of them singletons. Sequenced input: blood. These receptors were taken from a woman in her forties with Graves' hyperthyroidism.

The chain couples TRBV5-1 to TRBJ1-1; 11 nucleotides match TRBD1. The germline V gene has CDR1 SGHRS and CDR2 YFSETQ. The CDR3 is 18 residues long. J was trimmed by 4 bases and V by 0 bases; bases with no gene match: 11. The CDR3 coding sequence is TGCGCCAGCAGCTTGGCCTCCGGGACAGGGGGGGTCGTCACTGAAGCTTTCTTT. This translates into CASSLASGTGGVVTEAFF. The full variable domain, with the rest looked up from reference TRBV5-1 and TRBJ1-1, is KAGVTQTPRYLIKTRGQQVTLSCSPISGHRSVSWYQQTPGQGLQFLFEYFSETQRNKGNFPGRFSGRQFSNSRSEMNVSTLELGDSALYLCASSLASGTGGVVTEAFFGQGTRLTVV.

V usage is TRBV19 and J usage is TRBJ2-2; no definite D call. The CDR3 extends over 15 amino acids. CDR1 LNHDA and CDR2 SQIVND come from the germline V gene (reference sequence). Trimming removed 3 bases from V and 3 bases from J, with 11 bases in between. For the CDR3, the DNA is TGTGCCAGTAGTATTGCCCCGAGCGACACCGGGGAGCTGTTTTTT. This codes for CASSIAPSDTGELFF. The full variable domain, rest sourced from reference TRBV19 and TRBJ2-2, is DGGITQSPKYLFRKEGQNVTLSCEQNLNHDAMYWYRQDPGQGLRLIYYSQIVNDFQKGDIAEGYSVSREKKESFPLTVTSAQKNPTAFYLCASSIAPSDTGELFFGEGSRLTVL.

Comment on this clonotype: This may come from a read error, since a much larger clone is one base off. The rearrangement joins TRBV10-3 to TRBJ2-5, with TRBD2 identical over 7 bases. This CDR3 contains 12 residues. Per germline, CDR1 ENHRY and CDR2 SYGVKD. Written as DNA, the CDR3 is TGTGTCACCCGAGCGGGAAAAGAGACCCAGTACTTC. Translating it yields CVTRAGKETQYF.

The rearrangement uses TRBV6-5 and TRBJ1-2; D gene unclear. Trimming took 8 bases from V and 7 from J, leaving 11 bases between them. Germline values: CDR1 MNHEY, CDR2 SVGAGI. The CDR3 runs 11 residues. The CDR3 loop reads CASGAGSGYTF. In DNA form, the CDR3 reads TGTGCCAGCGGAGCGGGAAGTGGCTACACCTTC.

The rearrangement links TRBV20-1 to TRBJ2-5, with a weak D call TRBD2 (6 bases). The V and J ends lost 1 base and 3 bases respectively, with 12 bases between them. CDR1 and CDR2 (germline): DFQATT, SNEGSKA (reference sequence). The length of the CDR3 is 14 residues. The CDR3 loop is CSARAFAGKETQYF. The CDR3, as DNA: TGCAGTGCTAGAGCATTTGCGGGGAAAGAGACCCAGTACTTC.